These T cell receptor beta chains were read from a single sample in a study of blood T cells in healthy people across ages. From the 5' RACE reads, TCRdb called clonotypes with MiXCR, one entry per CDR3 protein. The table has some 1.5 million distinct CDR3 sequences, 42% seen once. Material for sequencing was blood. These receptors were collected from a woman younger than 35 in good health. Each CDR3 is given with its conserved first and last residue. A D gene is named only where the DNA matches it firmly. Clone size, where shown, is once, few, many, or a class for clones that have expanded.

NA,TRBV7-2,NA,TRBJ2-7,TGTGCCAGCAGTCCGCAGGGAGGCGTCTACGAGCAGTACTTC,CASSPQGGVYEQYF
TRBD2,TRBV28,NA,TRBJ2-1,TGTGCCAGCAGATCGCCTGGTCCAGGACTAGCTCGTAATGAGCAGTTCTTC,CASRSPGPGLARNEQFF
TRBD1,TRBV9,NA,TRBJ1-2,TGTGCCAGCAGCGCGGGACAGCCAGTGGGAGGCTACACCTTC,CASSAGQPVGGYTF
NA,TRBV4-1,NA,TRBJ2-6,TGCGCCAGCAGCCAGAGACAATCTGGGGCCAACGTCCTGACTTTC,CASSQRQSGANVLTF
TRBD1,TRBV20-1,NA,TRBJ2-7,TGCAGTGCTTTCGGACAGGGCTCCTACGAGCAGTACTTC,CSAFGQGSYEQYF
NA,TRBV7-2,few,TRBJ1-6,TGTGCCAGCAGCTTAGACAGGGTGGGGAATTCACCCCTCCACTTT,CASSLDRVGNSPLHF
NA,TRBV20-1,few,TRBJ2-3,TGCAGTGCTCAGCGGGCGGCGCACTCGGGAGATACGCAGTATTTT,CSAQRAAHSGDTQYF
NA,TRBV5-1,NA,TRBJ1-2,TGCGCCAGCAGCTTGGCCCTTTCAGCAAACTATGGCTACACCTTC,CASSLALSANYGYTF
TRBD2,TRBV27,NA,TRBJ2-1,TGTGCCAGCAGTTGGGTAAGGGCGGGAGCGTACTACAATGAGCAGTTCTTC,CASSWVRAGAYYNEQFF
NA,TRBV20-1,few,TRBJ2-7,TGCAGTGCTAGAGATTTAGGGGTACACGACTCCTACGAGCAGTACTTC,CSARDLGVHDSYEQYF
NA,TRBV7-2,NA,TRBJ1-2,TGTGCCAGCAGCCAGAGAGGGTTTCGGGGCTACACCTTC,CASSQRGFRGYTF
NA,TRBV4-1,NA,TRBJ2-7,TGCGCCAGCAGCCAAATGAGGGTGAGCGAGCAGTACTTC,CASSQMRVSEQYF